One T cell receptor beta chain is described in this entry. What it recognizes is unknown. Trimming shortened V by 0 bases and J by 0 bases, and 10 bases separated the two germline ends. This CDR3 is 15 amino acids long. The V gene's germline CDR1 is SGHKS and CDR2 YYEKEE (reference sequence). This entry comes from a study of Ad26.COV2.S vaccination and SARS-CoV-2 variants. Study context: Recipients of Ad26.COV2.S got it intramuscularly, once or twice 56 days apart. Findings of the study overall: The analyses of TCR breadth and depth may have understated the size of total T cell responses.

Stated treatment: roughly 19 received Ad26.COV2.S at low or high dose, single or two shots; about 5 received placebo; per-sample allocation not given. The samples date from day 63 after the first vaccine or placebo injection. Aged 18-55 years, donor was enrolled in Boston in 2020. This table comes from immunoSEQ multiplex PCR, and its TCRdb copy is limited to in-frame clones, with some not included. There are about 470,000 clones in the sample; roughly 91% occur only once, and approximately 4.3% lies in the top ten. This clonotype originated in a person aged 18-65 years who received the Ad26.COV2.S COVID-19 vaccine or a placebo. This chain joins TRBV5-5 and TRBJ2-7; TRBD2 is a possible D gene (5 bases). The sequenced sample was peripheral blood, obtained in a trial of Ad26.COV2.S vaccine versus placebo. The CDR3, as DNA: TGTGCCAGCAGCTTGGGCGGGCCGAGCTCCTACGAGCAGTACTTC. This gives the protein CASSLGGPSSYEQYF.